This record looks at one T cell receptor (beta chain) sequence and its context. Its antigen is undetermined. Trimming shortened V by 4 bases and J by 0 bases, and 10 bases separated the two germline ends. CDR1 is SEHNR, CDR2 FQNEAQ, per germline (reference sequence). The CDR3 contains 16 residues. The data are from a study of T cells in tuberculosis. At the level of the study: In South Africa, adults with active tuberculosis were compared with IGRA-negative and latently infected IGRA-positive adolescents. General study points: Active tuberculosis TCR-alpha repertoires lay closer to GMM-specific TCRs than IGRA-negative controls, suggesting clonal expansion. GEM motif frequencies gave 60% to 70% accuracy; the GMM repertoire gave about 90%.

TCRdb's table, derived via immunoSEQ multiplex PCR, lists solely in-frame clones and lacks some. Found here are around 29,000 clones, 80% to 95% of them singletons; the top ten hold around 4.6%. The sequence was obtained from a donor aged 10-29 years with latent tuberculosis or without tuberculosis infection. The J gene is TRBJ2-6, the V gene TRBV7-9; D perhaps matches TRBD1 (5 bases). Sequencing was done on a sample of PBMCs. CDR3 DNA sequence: TGTGCCAGCAGCTATGGACAATCCTCTGGGGCCAACGTCCTGACTTTC. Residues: CASSYGQSSGANVLTF.